This T cell receptor beta chain was found in a study of technical replicates of blood from a handful of donors. CDR1 and CDR2 (germline): MGHRA, YSYEKL. The CDR3 is made up of 15 amino acids. V shed 0 bases, J shed 6 bases, and the junction held 6 bases outside the gene matches. Assay: immunoSEQ multiplex PCR; the TCRdb copy retains only in-frame clones and omits some. The sample lists some 67,000 clones, about 98% seen once, with around 0.16% in the top ten. The receptor comes from a human donor in good health. Sequenced input: T cells isolated from PBMCs. The J gene is TRBJ2-7, the V gene TRBV4-1; 9 bases align to TRBD2. For the CDR3, the DNA is TGCGCCAGCAGCCAAGACCCGGGACTAGCAGGCGAGCAGTACTTC. Protein sequence: CASSQDPGLAGEQYF.